This is a list of T cell receptor beta chains from one sample in a study of response to subunit inactivated influenza vaccine. TCRdb recomputed calls from the RT-PCR reads with MiXCR, one row per CDR3 protein. The sample has a few hundred thousand distinct CDR3 sequences, approximately 11% seen once. These data were also reused for a study on T cells expressing NK-cell markers.

The input for sequencing was PBMCs from blood, taken on the day of vaccination. The receptors were gathered from a man between 50 and 59 years old who received an inactivated influenza vaccine. Each CDR3 is given with its conserved first and last residue. A D gene is named only where the DNA matches it firmly. The listing skips clone size in some rows; elsewhere it reads once, few, many or a size class.

clone size | J gene | V gene | CDR3 length | D gene | CDR3 DNA | CDR3 protein
many | TRBJ2-1 | TRBV12-3/TRBV12-4 | 15 | TRBD1 | TGTGCCAGCAACAAAGACAGGGGGATCTACAATGAGCAGTTCTTC | CASNKDRGIYNEQFF
- | TRBJ2-7 | TRBV4-1 | 15 | TRBD1 | TGCGCCAGCAGCCAAATACAGGGGGCAGGCTACGAGCAGTACTTC | CASSQIQGAGYEQYF
few | TRBJ2-2 | TRBV7-2 | 14 | - | TGTGCCAGCAGCTTAGATGGGGCCACCGGGGAGCTGTTTTTT | CASSLDGATGELFF
- | TRBJ2-5 | TRBV28 | 17 | TRBD2 | TGTGCCAGCAGTTCGACCATAGCGGGAGGGTACCAAGAGACCCAGTACTTC | CASSSTIAGGYQETQYF
- | TRBJ2-1 | TRBV12-3/TRBV12-4 | 12 | - | TGTGCCAGCAGAGCAAGAAACAATGAGCAGTTCTTC | CASRARNNEQFF
- | TRBJ1-1 | TRBV18 | 15 | - | TGTGCCAGCTCACCTCCGGGTTTTTTGAACACTGAAGCTTTCTTT | CASSPPGFLNTEAFF
few | TRBJ2-3 | TRBV10-3 | 14 | TRBD2 | TGTGCCATCAAGGACGGGGGGGGCACAGATACGCAGTATTTT | CAIKDGGGTDTQYF
- | TRBJ1-1 | TRBV20-1 | 13 | TRBD1 | TGCAGTGCTAGAAGGGGGCCGTACACTGAAGCTTTCTTT | CSARRGPYTEAFF
many | TRBJ2-7 | TRBV2 | 15 | TRBD2 | TGTGCCAGCAGTGACACTAGCGGGACCTCTCATGGGCAGTACTTC | CASSDTSGTSHGQYF
few | TRBJ2-1 | TRBV3-1 | 13 | - | TGTGCCAGCAGCCAAGGAGGTAGCTATGAGCAGTTCTTC | CASSQGGSYEQFF
- | TRBJ2-1 | TRBV7-2 | 15 | TRBD2 | TGTGCCAGCAGCTTAGAACGGGGGGGGAACAATGAGCAGTTCTTC | CASSLERGGNNEQFF
- | TRBJ1-1 | TRBV5-1 | 14 | TRBD1 | TGCGCCAGCAGCATACGACAGGGGAACACTGAAGCTTTCTTT | CASSIRQGNTEAFF
few | TRBJ2-1 | TRBV12-3/TRBV12-4 | 12 | - | TGTGCCAGCAGGTCGATCGGCCATGAGCAGTTCTTC | CASRSIGHEQFF
- | TRBJ2-1 | TRBV6-1 | 15 | TRBD2 | TGTGCCAGCAGCGGGGGGGGCGGGACTCCCGGTGAGCAGTTCTTC | CASSGGGGTPGEQFF
- | TRBJ2-3 | TRBV4-3 | 15 | TRBD2 | TGCGCCAGCAGCCCGAGACTAGCGGGGCCAGATACGCAGTATTTT | CASSPRLAGPDTQYF
few | TRBJ1-2 | TRBV5-1 | 13 | TRBD1 | TGCGCCAGCAGCTCGGGACAGGGGGATGGCTACACCTTC | CASSSGQGDGYTF
few | TRBJ2-1 | TRBV6-6 | 12 | - | TGTGCCAGCAGTTACCCACAGGGCAGCCAGTTCTTC | CASSYPQGSQFF
- | TRBJ2-7 | TRBV6-1 | 13 | - | TGTGCCAGCACCTCCGGCCTTTCCTACGAGCAGTACTTC | CASTSGLSYEQYF
once | TRBJ2-1 | TRBV7-2 | 15 | - | TGTGCCAGCAGCCCCAACGGAGAACTAGCCAATGAGCAGTTCTTC | CASSPNGELANEQFF
few | TRBJ2-1 | TRBV7-9 | 13 | TRBD1 | TGTGCCACCTGGACAGGGGGCGAAGATGAGCAGTTCTTC | CATWTGGEDEQFF
many | TRBJ2-5 | TRBV24-1 | 13 | - | TGTGCCACCAGTGGAAGCCATTTAGAGACCCAGTACTTC | CATSGSHLETQYF
few | TRBJ2-3 | TRBV7-9 | 16 | - | TGTGCCAGCAGCCCACAGGCCGGCCTAGTCTCGGATACGCAGTATTTT | CASSPQAGLVSDTQYF
- | TRBJ2-3 | TRBV20-1 | 16 | - | TGCAGTGCTCACAACCCTAACCCCGGGAGAACAGATACGCAGTATTTT | CSAHNPNPGRTDTQYF
few | TRBJ2-3 | TRBV12-3/TRBV12-4 | 14 | - | TGTGCCAGCGGGCTGGCACTTAGCTCAGATACGCAGTATTTT | CASGLALSSDTQYF
few | TRBJ2-2 | TRBV29-1 | 12 | - | TGCAGCGCGAAACTCGGCACCGGGGAGCTGTTTTTT | CSAKLGTGELFF
- | TRBJ2-2 | TRBV12-3/TRBV12-4 | 21 | TRBD2 | TGTGCCGGCAGCCAAAGTCTCCCGGGACTAGCGGGAGGAACGAACACCGGGGAGCTGTTTTTT | CAGSQSLPGLAGGTNTGELFF
few | TRBJ1-2 | TRBV12-3/TRBV12-4 | 14 | - | TGTGCCAGCAGTTTAGCGCTCCAGGGCTTTGGCTACACCTTC | CASSLALQGFGYTF
many | TRBJ2-2 | TRBV12-3/TRBV12-4 | 16 | TRBD2 | TGTGCCAGCAGTTTGGGACTAGCGGGAGTGGCCGGGGAGCTGTTTTTT | CASSLGLAGVAGELFF
- | TRBJ1-5 | TRBV4-3 | 16 | - | TGCGCCAGCAGCCAAGAGTGGACAAGGATTAATCAGCCCCAGCATTTT | CASSQEWTRINQPQHF
few | TRBJ1-2 | TRBV28 | 17 | TRBD1 | TGTGCCAGCAGTTTGGGGGGACAGGCTGTGGTGGGGTATGGCTACACCTTC | CASSLGGQAVVGYGYTF
- | TRBJ2-3 | TRBV9 | 15 | - | TGTGCCAGCAGCGTAGTTGGGGGCAGCACAGATACGCAGTATTTT | CASSVVGGSTDTQYF
- | TRBJ2-1 | TRBV12-3/TRBV12-4 | 18 | TRBD2 | TGTGCCAGCAGTCCCACCCGACTAGCGGGGGGTTCCTACAATGAGCAGTTCTTC | CASSPTRLAGGSYNEQFF
- | TRBJ2-5 | TRBV18 | 15 | TRBD1 | TGTGCCAGCTCACCACCGGGACAGGACCAAGAGACCCAGTACTTC | CASSPPGQDQETQYF